This T cell receptor (beta chain) was sequenced during a study of T cells in Graves' hyperthyroidism and ophthalmopathy. Turning to the study itself: Peripheral blood was secured at the point of initial diagnosis, before any treatment. Study findings and constraints: Blood also held most thyroid clonotypes expanded beyond 0.001.

This clonotype has at least ten counts. Its antigen is not known. It was RNA transcripts that yielded the amplified TCR beta CDR3 regions. TCR CDR3 underwent first-round RT-PCR with the HTBI primer set. TCRdb analysed the multiplex PCR reads with MiXCR anew, one entry per CDR3 protein. The table includes around 250,000 distinct CDR3 sequences, roughly 17% detected once. Uncontrolled infection, other autoimmune disease, pregnancy or lactation disqualified patients from enrolment. In making diagnoses, clinical symptoms, serum thyroxine and TRAb, thyroid ultrasound and orbital computed tomography were all used. Germline values: CDR1 SGHRS, CDR2 YFSETQ. The CDR3 consists of 17 residues. V lost 3 bases to trimming and J lost 8 bases; unmatched junction nucleotides: 12.

Sequenced material: blood. The receptor was isolated from a woman aged 18 to 35 with Graves' ophthalmopathy. The V and J genes are TRBV5-1 and TRBJ2-1, with 12 bases fitting TRBD2. CDR3 DNA: TGCGCCAGCAGCTCTGACCCACTAGCGGGGGGTAGTGATGAGCAGTTCTTC. It yields the protein CASSSDPLAGGSDEQFF.